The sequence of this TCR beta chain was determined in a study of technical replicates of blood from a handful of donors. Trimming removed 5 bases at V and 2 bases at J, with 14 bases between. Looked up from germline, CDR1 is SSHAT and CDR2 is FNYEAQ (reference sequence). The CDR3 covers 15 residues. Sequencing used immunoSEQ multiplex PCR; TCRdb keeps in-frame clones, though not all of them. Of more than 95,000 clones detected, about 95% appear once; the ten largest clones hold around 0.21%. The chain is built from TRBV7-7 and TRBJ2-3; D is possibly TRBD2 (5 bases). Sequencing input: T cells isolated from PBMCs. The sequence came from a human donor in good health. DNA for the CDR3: TGTGCCAGCAGCCCTCCCGGACTCCTCACAGATACGCAGTATTTT. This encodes CASSPPGLLTDTQYF.